Each of the 7 T cell receptor beta chains below was sequenced from the same sample in a study of blood T cells in healthy people across ages. For the second PCR, which ran for about 7 to 11 cycles, a sample-barcoded 5' primer and a J-beta primer mix were used. TCRdb itself ran the 5' RACE reads through MiXCR, one entry per CDR3 protein. This table has approximately 800,000 distinct CDR3 sequences, 25% appearing once. A further study also used this sample, focusing on T cells of mothers and their children.

The sample was blood. The receptors derive from a boy aged 5-17 years in good health.

Only a few counts were recorded for this clonotype. V usage is TRBV5-1 and J usage is TRBJ2-7; TRBD1 aligns across 9 bases. The V gene end was trimmed by 0 bases and the J gene end by 1 base; junction bases not matched to a gene: 8. Germline CDR1 reads SGHRS; CDR2 reads YFSETQ. The CDR3 is made up of 17 amino acids. The CDR3 sequence is CASSLASGTGLSYEQYF. As DNA, the CDR3 is TGCGCCAGCAGCTTGGCCTCCGGGACAGGGTTGTCCTACGAGCAGTACTTC.

As to this clonotype: At one boundary the junction diverges from the germline segment, which might be a read error. The chain employs TRBV6-2 or TRBV6-3 and TRBJ1-6; 8 nucleotides line up with TRBD1. The CDR3 has 14 amino acids. Germline V gives CDR1 MNHEY, CDR2 SVGEGT. The CDR3: CASSRRGQDSPLRF. The CDR3 DNA reads TGTGCCAGCAGTCGCAGGGGGCAGGATTCACCCCTCCGCTTT.

This clonotype was detected a few times. The chain has TRBV7-2 and TRBJ1-3; D may be TRBD1 (5 bases). V was trimmed by 10 bases and J by 0 bases, leaving 16 bases between them. The CDR3 length is 15 residues. The germline gives CDR1 SGHTA, CDR2 FQGNSA. CDR3 DNA: TGTGCCACCAAGTCGGGGCTGAGCTCTGGAAACACCATATATTTT. Translation gives CATKSGLSSGNTIYF.

The chain joins TRBV7-6 to TRBJ2-2; TRBD2 agrees at 7 bases. The CDR3 is 15 amino acids. Germline CDR1 and CDR2: SGHVS and FNYEAQ. V was clipped by 6 bases and J by 4 bases; unmatched bases: 8. In nucleotides, the CDR3 is TGTGCCAGCAGATCGAGCGGGGATGGCACCGGGGAGCTGTTTTTT. It yields the protein CASRSSGDGTGELFF.

This clonotype occurred a few times. Compared with germline, one end of the junction differs, possibly owing to a read error. The gene calls are TRBV28 and TRBJ1-3; D is uncertain. The V gene's germline CDR1 is MDHEN and CDR2 SYDVKM. The CDR3 has 14 amino acids. The CDR3 reads CASSLSHSGNAIYF. The CDR3 DNA reads TGTGCCAGCAGTTTATCCCACTCTGGAAACGCCATATATTTT.

This clonotype showed up just a few times. This chain uses TRBV9 with TRBJ2-1; D ambiguous. The V and J ends lost 0 bases and 8 bases respectively, with 9 bases between them. Germline lookup yields CDR1 SGDLS and CDR2 YYNGEE. This CDR3 region has 13 residues. CDR3 loop: CASSVGASDEQFF. The CDR3 DNA reads TGTGCCAGCAGCGTAGGTGCTAGTGATGAGCAGTTCTTC.

This clonotype was picked up one time. The V and J genes are TRBV2 and TRBJ1-2, with TRBD1 matching 10 bases. There are 14 residues in the CDR3. In germline, CDR1 is SNHLY, CDR2 FYNNEI. Trimming cost V 8 bases and J 6 bases; bases outside gene matches: 9. The DNA of the CDR3 is TGTGCCAGCGTTCGACAGGGGGCGACGGATGGCTACACCTTC. Its translation: CASVRQGATDGYTF.